The T cell receptor (beta chain) under discussion was sequenced for a study of T cell responses to AZD1222 COVID-19 vaccine. Study findings and constraints: Donors in the cohort were predominantly white British and more often female, and clonal diversity was possibly underestimated.

Using immunoSEQ multiplex PCR, the repertoire was profiled, and TCRdb retains in-frame clones only, with some absent. Among 200,000 to 250,000 clones, approximately 94% were seen once, and the ten largest hold about 1%. Looked up from germline, CDR1 is SGHRS and CDR2 is YFSETQ. The CDR3 is made up of 16 amino acids. V lost 0 bases and J lost 1, with 12 bases in between. On this clone itself: What it recognizes is unknown.

The sequence derives from an adult in good health. This chain connects TRBV5-1 to TRBJ2-3; possible D gene TRBD2, 6 bases. Sequencing was performed on peripheral blood, taken on day 0 of MenACWY control vaccination. CDR3 sequence reads: CASSLGQGGGTDTQYF. The CDR3, as DNA: TGCGCCAGCAGCTTGGGTCAGGGAGGAGGCACAGATACGCAGTATTTT.